Following are 14 T cell receptor beta chains from one sample sequenced in a study of patients and donors after allogeneic stem cell transplantation (dated by TCRdb to 2019 to 2021). Receptor amplification or capture employed RT-PCR. This sample was sequenced with a NextSeq 550. Using fastp trimming at Q25 and MiXCR clonotype assembly, TCRdb reanalyzed the public sequencing data and kept in-frame beta chains. Every distinct CDR3 protein forms one entry, paired with its most common genes and DNA. This sample is represented by about a million distinct CDR3 sequences; more than 15% of them were singletons. Together, the top ten hold 5% to 6.5% of the sample. Sequencing used blood, either unsorted or a sorted T cell fraction (not recorded which). Source of these receptors: a human donor who was either an allogeneic HSCT recipient or a stem cell or donor lymphocyte infusion donor (not recorded which). It is not recorded whose cells these are; they may come from a transplant donor.

This clonotype appeared once. The chain links TRBV3-1 to TRBJ1-2, with D maybe TRBD1 (5 bases). Germline CDR1 and CDR2: LGHDT and YNNKEL (reference sequence). Trimming pared 0 bases from V and 0 bases from J, leaving 11 bases between. This CDR3 has 16 residues. The CDR3 coding sequence is TGTGCCAGCAGCCAAGATATGAGGGACTCTAACTATGGCTACACCTTC. Residues: CASSQDMRDSNYGYTF.

This clonotype was observed a handful of times. V usage is TRBV5-1 and J usage is TRBJ1-6; the D gene is possibly TRBD1 (5 bases). Germline lookup yields CDR1 SGHRS and CDR2 YFSETQ. The CDR3 sequence is 15 residues long. V was trimmed by 0 bases and J by 7 bases, leaving 11 bases between them. The CDR3 DNA is TGCGCCAGCAGCTTGGTAGGGGAGAGGAATTCACCCCTCCACTTT. This sequence encodes CASSLVGERNSPLHF.

This chain connects TRBV6-2 or TRBV6-3 to TRBJ1-5; 9 bases align to TRBD1. Germline V CDR1 and CDR2: MNHEY, SVGEGT. The junction had 2 bases not matched to a gene; V was cut back by 2 bases and J by 0 bases. This CDR3 is 16 amino acids long. CDR3 nucleotides: TGTGCCAGCAGTTACGGGGACAGGGATAGCAATCAGCCCCAGCATTTT. This translates into CASSYGDRDSNQPQHF.

The chain has TRBV6-4 and TRBJ2-7; D perhaps matches TRBD1 (6 bases). Trimming cost V 7 bases and J 6 bases, with 16 bases left between them. CDR1 and CDR2 (germline): MRHNA, SNTAGT. This CDR3 has 13 amino acids. The CDR3 DNA sequence: TGTGCCAGCATGGGCCAGGGGCGAGGCGAGCAGTACTTC. As protein: CASMGQGRGEQYF.

This clonotype was counted between two and nine times. This rearrangement joins TRBV9 to TRBJ2-1; TRBD1 might be the D (5 bases). Germline V gene lookup returns CDR1 SGDLS and CDR2 YYNGEE. The length of the CDR3 is 17 residues. Trimming stripped 0 bases from V and 0 bases from J, with 13 bases between. The CDR3 nucleotides read TGTGCCAGCAGCGTAGGGGGCAGGCGAAGCTCCTACAATGAGCAGTTCTTC. It specifies CASSVGGRRSSYNEQFF.

The table lists this clonotype with a few counts. This chain links TRBV12-3 or TRBV12-4 with TRBJ2-1; 8 bases agree with TRBD2. This CDR3 is built from 15 residues. V dropped 7 bases and J dropped 0; count of bases not matched to a gene: 5. The CDR3 is CASKMAGGSYNEQFF. In DNA, the CDR3 is TGTGCCAGCAAAATGGCGGGGGGCTCCTACAATGAGCAGTTCTTC.

The chain is built from TRBV24-1 and TRBJ1-5, with D possibly matching TRBD1 (5 bases). Germline CDR1 reads KGHDR; CDR2 reads SFDVKD. Trimming stripped 7 bases from V and 3 bases from J, with 9 bases between. This CDR3 has 13 amino acids. CDR3 amino acids: CATSPGLNQPQHF. Written as DNA, the CDR3 is TGTGCCACCAGCCCAGGGCTCAATCAGCCCCAGCATTTT.

The chain has TRBV3-1 and TRBJ2-7; D gene ambiguous. The CDR3 consists of 12 residues. Trimming took off 4 bases at V and 7 bases at J, with 11 bases between the two ends. CDR1 LGHDT and CDR2 YNNKEL come from the germline V gene (reference sequence). The CDR3 loop is CASSPDLGEQYF. CDR3 coding DNA: TGTGCCAGCAGCCCGGACCTGGGGGAGCAGTACTTC.

The chain employs TRBV12-3 or TRBV12-4 and TRBJ1-5; the match to TRBD1 covers 9 bases. V shed 5 bases and J 2 bases; nucleotides not matched to a gene: 7. The CDR3 spans 16 residues. In nucleotides, the CDR3 is TGTGCCAGCAGTCCACACAGGGGGCGAGGCAATCAGCCCCAGCATTTT. Translation: CASSPHRGRGNQPQHF.

The chain links TRBV7-8 to TRBJ2-1, with D possibly TRBD2 on 5 matching bases. With 4 bases removed from V and 6 bases from J, the gap between germline ends came to 10 bases. CDR1 and CDR2 from the germline V gene are SGHVS and FQNEAQ. This CDR3 has 13 residues. CDR3 bases: TGTGCCAGCAGCTCCGGGAATCTCAATGAGCAGTTCTTC. As protein: CASSSGNLNEQFF.

This chain uses TRBV10-3 with TRBJ2-7, with 7 positions matching TRBD1. The CDR3 consists of 13 residues. J was trimmed by 3 bases and V by 2 bases; bases with no gene match: 1. CDR1 is ENHRY and CDR2 is SYGVKD in the germline V gene. The CDR3 protein is CAISEGTDYEQYF. In nucleotides, the CDR3 is TGTGCCATCAGTGAGGGGACAGACTACGAGCAGTACTTC.

The chain couples TRBV4-3 to TRBJ1-6; D unclear. The CDR3 runs 15 residues. In germline, CDR1 is LGHNA, CDR2 YSLEER. The germline V and J ends were trimmed by 0 bases and 7 bases, with 10 bases remaining between them. This CDR3 is CASSQDRSWNSPLHF. The CDR3 nucleotides are TGCGCCAGCAGCCAAGATAGGTCATGGAATTCACCCCTCCACTTT.

This clonotype appeared a few times. This chain links TRBV12-3 or TRBV12-4 with TRBJ1-3; D call uncertain. Between the trimmed V and J ends, which lost 3 bases and 0 bases, there was a span of 3 bases. The CDR3 spans 13 residues. The CDR3 DNA is TGTGCCAGCAGTTTCATCTCTGGAAACACCATATATTTT. It specifies CASSFISGNTIYF.

The sample holds a few counts of this clonotype. The chain combines TRBV18 with TRBJ2-3; the D is unclear. Germline loops: CDR1 KGHSH, CDR2 LQKENI. The CDR3 is made up of 15 amino acids. V lost 0 bases, J lost 2 bases, and 9 bases lay in between. CDR3 sequence (DNA): TGTGCCAGCTCACCACCGCAAAGGGTCACAGATACGCAGTATTTT. The encoded protein is CASSPPQRVTDTQYF.